This T cell receptor (beta chain) was recorded in a study of CD8 T cells in ankylosing spondylitis. This clonotype was observed once. Its antigen is currently unknown. Quantitative 5'-RACE was performed with molecular barcodes, and it yielded the TCR beta libraries. TCRdb called the 5' RACE reads again in MiXCR, with one record for every CDR3 protein. Found here are roughly 150,000 distinct CDR3 sequences, under 35% of them singletons; the top ten hold over 5.5%. Study conclusions and caveats: Reported data indicate significant enrichment of disease-linked clones within matched ankylosing spondylitis synovial fluid. A TCR beta motif of fewer than ten highly homologous variants seemed to mark ankylosing spondylitis blood.

Per germline, CDR1 SGHKS and CDR2 YYEKEE (reference sequence). The CDR3 length is 15 residues. Trimming took 0 bases from V and 6 from J; bases not matched to a gene: 4. The J gene is TRBJ2-2, the V gene TRBV5-5; 8 bases agree with TRBD2. Specimen: synovial fluid, either unsorted or a sorted T cell fraction (not recorded which). The sequence was obtained from a male donor with ankylosing spondylitis. CDR3 amino acids: CASSLGSGMAGELFF. The CDR3 nucleotides are TGTGCCAGCAGCTTGGGTAGCGGGATGGCCGGGGAGCTGTTTTTT.